The source of this T cell receptor (beta chain) is a study of CXCR3-negative and CXCR3-positive naive CD8 T cells. Note on this clonotype: No antigen is known for it.

Whole-study results and caveats: For CXCR3-positive naive cells, TRB CDR3s were more hydrophobic than those of CXCR3-negative naive cells. Cryopreserved PBMCs had partly decreased CXCR3 expression; fresh PBMCs were used in most assays.

TRB cDNA libraries were made by UMI-labeled 5' RACE. TCRdb reworked the 5' RACE reads into one entry per CDR3 protein, no DNA. This sample's clone table lists 75,000 to 100,000 distinct CDR3 sequences. Looked up from germline, CDR1 is PRHDT and CDR2 is FYEKMQ (reference sequence). The CDR3 is made up of 15 amino acids. Triplicates of over 250,000 cells were sorted from each CD8+ T cell subset. Naive CD8+ T cells were CD45RO-CCR7+CD27+CD95-. This clonotype was sampled from a human donor in good health. Some clones in this sample may be carry-over from other donors' samples. The chain recombines TRBV13 with TRBJ2-5; the D call of TRBD2 rests on TCRdb alone, since no DNA is present to check it. Specimen: naive CXCR3- CD8+ T cells from blood. Subset noted: CD45RO-CCR7+CD27+CD95- naive CD8+ T cells lacking CXCR3 (TNR3-). CDR3 sequence reads: CASSLIPSGQETQYF.